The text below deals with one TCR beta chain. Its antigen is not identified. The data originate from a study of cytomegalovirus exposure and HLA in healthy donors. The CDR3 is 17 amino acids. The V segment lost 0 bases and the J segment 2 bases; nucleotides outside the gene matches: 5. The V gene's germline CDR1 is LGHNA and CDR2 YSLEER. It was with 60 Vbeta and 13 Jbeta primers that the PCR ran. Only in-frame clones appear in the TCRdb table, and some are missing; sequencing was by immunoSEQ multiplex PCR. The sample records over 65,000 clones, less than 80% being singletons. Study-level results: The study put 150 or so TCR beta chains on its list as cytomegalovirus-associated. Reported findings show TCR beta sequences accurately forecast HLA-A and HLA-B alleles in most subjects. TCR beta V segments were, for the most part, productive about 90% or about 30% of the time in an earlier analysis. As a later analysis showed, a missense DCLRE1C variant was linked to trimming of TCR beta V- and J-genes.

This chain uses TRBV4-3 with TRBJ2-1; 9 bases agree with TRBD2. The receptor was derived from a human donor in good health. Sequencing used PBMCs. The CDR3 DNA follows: TGCGCCAGCAGCCAAGATGAGGCTAGCGGGGCCTACAATGAGCAGTTCTTC. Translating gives CASSQDEASGAYNEQFF.